This passage covers 26 T cell receptor beta chains from one sample sequenced in a study of blood T cell repertoires in COVID-19. The protocol was immunoSEQ multiplex PCR, while the TCRdb copy is restricted to in-frame clones and leaves out a portion. The sample contains under 450,000 clones, 87% of which appear only once. Sequencing was performed on PBMCs or T cells enriched from blood (not recorded which). These receptors came from a woman aged 30 to 39 who had recovered from COVID-19.

This clone has just a few counts. The gene calls are TRBV19 and TRBJ2-3; possibly TRBD2 for D (6 bases). V was cut by 10 bases and J by 8 bases, with 13 bases left in between. The CDR3 length is 11 residues. Germline CDR1 reads LNHDA; CDR2 reads SQIVND (reference sequence). The CDR3 DNA follows: TGTGCCACCGGAGGGAGTCCTACGCAGTATTTT. Protein sequence: CATGGSPTQYF.

This chain uses TRBV7-8 with TRBJ1-1; D is unresolved. This CDR3 has 17 residues. Germline CDR1 and CDR2: SGHVS and FQNEAQ. Trimming left V 1 base short and J 0 bases short, with 15 bases between. The CDR3 spells CASSLGRVGFMNTEAFF. The CDR3 coding sequence is TGTGCCAGCAGCTTAGGGAGGGTCGGGTTCATGAACACTGAAGCTTTCTTT.

The chain links TRBV29-1 to TRBJ1-1, with D uncertain. Trimming stripped 6 bases from V and 0 bases from J, with 11 bases between. The length of the CDR3 is 13 residues. Germline V gene data show CDR1 as SQVTM and CDR2 as ANQGSEA. The CDR3 spells CSVGTRMNTEAFF. The CDR3 DNA reads TGCAGCGTCGGTACGCGGATGAACACTGAAGCTTTCTTT.

This chain links TRBV11-2 with TRBJ2-2; a weak D match, TRBD1 (6 bases). Germline V gives CDR1 SGHAT, CDR2 FQNNGV. Trimming removed 2 bases at V and 1 base at J, with 8 bases between. CDR3 length: 15 residues. This chain's CDR3 is CASSLMTGNTGELFF. CDR3 coding DNA: TGTGCCAGCAGCTTAATGACAGGGAACACCGGGGAGCTGTTTTTT.

This clone was observed a single time. The chain uses TRBV3-1 (or the pseudogene TRBV3-2) and TRBJ2-1; 11 bases map to TRBD2. The V segment lost 6 bases and the J segment 4 bases; nucleotides outside the gene matches: 5. Germline-derived CDR1 and CDR2 are LGHDT and YNNKEL (reference sequence). This CDR3 has 15 amino acids. The CDR3 bases are TGTGCCAGCAGAGATGGGACTAGCGGTTACAATGAGCAGTTCTTC. Translation: CASRDGTSGYNEQFF.

In DNA, the CDR3 is TGTGCCAGTCAGACTAGCGGGGGAGATACGCAGTATTTT. This sequence encodes CASQTSGGDTQYF. This chain uses TRBV19 with TRBJ2-3; 12 bases line up with TRBD2. J gave up 5 bases and V 8 bases, and 2 bases lay outside the gene matches. Per germline, CDR1 LNHDA and CDR2 SQIVND (reference sequence). The CDR3 sequence is 13 residues long.

The chain joins TRBV19 to TRBJ1-4, with D possibly TRBD1 on 6 matching bases. The germline V gene has CDR1 LNHDA and CDR2 SQIVND (reference sequence). Trimming removed 3 bases at V and 1 base at J, with 9 bases between. This CDR3 has 15 residues. The CDR3 bases are TGTGCCAGTAGTATGAAGGGGGTAACTAATGAAAAACTGTTTTTT. It codes for CASSMKGVTNEKLFF.

This clone was observed a handful of times. The V call is TRBV6-1, the J call TRBJ2-1, with TRBD2 matching 11 bases. The germline V gene encodes CDR1 MNHNS and CDR2 SASEGT. This CDR3 is built from 15 residues. Trimming took 3 bases from V and 3 from J; bases not matched to a gene: 1. DNA for the CDR3: TGTGCCAGCAGTGATAGCGGGAGGGTCTACAATGAGCAGTTCTTC. Its translation: CASSDSGRVYNEQFF.

The chain joins TRBV3-1 (or the pseudogene TRBV3-2) to TRBJ2-3, with D unclear. Per the germline V gene, CDR1 is LGHDT and CDR2 is YNNKEL (reference sequence). The CDR3 sequence is 12 residues long. The V and J ends lost 3 bases and 6 bases respectively, with 7 bases between them. The CDR3 DNA follows: TGTGCCAGCAGCCATCCTAGGGATACGCAGTATTTT. Protein sequence: CASSHPRDTQYF.

The chain uses TRBV7-6 and TRBJ1-1; D ambiguous. CDR1 SGHVS and CDR2 FNYEAQ come from the germline V gene. This CDR3 has 15 residues. The V gene lost 3 bases and the J gene lost 0 bases, with 11 bases spanning the gap. CDR3 region: CASSLAGGLNTEAFF. The CDR3 DNA reads as TGTGCCAGCAGCTTGGCGGGCGGACTGAACACTGAAGCTTTCTTT.

V usage is TRBV4-1 and J usage is TRBJ2-5, with a tentative D call TRBD2 (5 bases). V shed 1 base and J shed 1 base, with 13 bases lying between them. CDR1 is MGHRA and CDR2 is YSYEKL in the germline V gene. This CDR3 is 16 amino acids long. The CDR3 here is CASSQGLGRAQETQYF. CDR3 coding DNA: TGCGCCAGCAGCCAAGGGTTAGGGAGAGCCCAAGAGACCCAGTACTTC.

The chain couples TRBV3-1 (or the pseudogene TRBV3-2) to TRBJ2-7, with TRBD2 as a possible D gene (6 bases). Deletions cut 1 base from V and 6 bases from J, with 10 bases between. CDR1 is LGHDT and CDR2 is YNNKEL in the germline V gene (reference sequence). This CDR3 contains 13 residues. For the CDR3, the DNA is TGTGCCAGCAGCCAAGTTCGGGAGCCCGAGCAGTACTTC. This translates into CASSQVREPEQYF.

V gene TRBV5-1 combines with J gene TRBJ1-1; D gene unclear. Trimming took off 0 bases at V and 5 bases at J, with 11 bases between the two ends. Germline CDR1 and CDR2: SGHRS and YFSETQ. The CDR3 is 14 amino acids. The CDR3 loop reads CASSLGGSETEAFF. The CDR3 DNA is TGCGCCAGCAGCTTGGGGGGTAGCGAAACTGAAGCTTTCTTT.

The chain is built from TRBV11-2 and TRBJ1-2, with D perhaps TRBD1 (5 bases). The CDR3 is made up of 13 amino acids. CDR1 and CDR2 (germline): SGHAT, FQNNGV. V was shortened by 0 bases and J by 4 bases, with 6 bases between the two germline ends. CDR3 coding DNA: TGTGCCAGCAGCTTAGATCAGGGCTATGGCTACACCTTC. As protein: CASSLDQGYGYTF.

The chain uses TRBV27 and TRBJ2-1; TRBD2 agrees at 12 bases. J was trimmed by 6 bases and V by 5 bases; bases with no gene match: 2. This CDR3 comprises 14 residues. The germline CDR1 and CDR2 sequences are MNHEY and SMNVEV (reference sequence). The DNA for the CDR3 is TGTGCCAGCAGTCTAGCGGGAGGGGTCAATGAGCAGTTCTTC. This codes for CASSLAGGVNEQFF.

The chain employs TRBV7-2 and TRBJ1-2; D possibly corresponds to TRBD1 (5 bases). This CDR3 has 15 amino acids. V shed 5 bases and J shed 8 bases, with 21 bases lying between them. CDR1 and CDR2 from the germline V gene are SGHTA and FQGNSA. The DNA of the CDR3 is TGTGCCAGCAGCGACCGACAGACGTGGTATCGGGGCTACACCTTC. This gives the protein CASSDRQTWYRGYTF.

This chain's CDR3 is CASSPGAHPLDEQYF. The CDR3 nucleotides read TGTGCCAGCAGCCCAGGGGCCCACCCTTTGGACGAGCAGTACTTC. The chain uses TRBV7-2 and TRBJ2-7; weak D call: TRBD1 (6 bases). The CDR3 is made up of 15 amino acids. Deletions cut 5 bases from V and 5 bases from J, with 19 bases between. Germline V gene lookup returns CDR1 SGHTA and CDR2 FQGNSA.

This sequence joins TRBV30 and TRBJ1-1, with D perhaps matching TRBD1 (6 bases). The CDR3 has 13 amino acids. CDR1 is GTSNPN and CDR2 is SVGIG in the germline V gene (reference sequence). The V and J ends lost 5 bases and 5 bases respectively, with 15 bases between them. In DNA form, the CDR3 reads TGTGCCTGGTCGAGACAGGAGGTTACTGAAGCTTTCTTT. Its translation: CAWSRQEVTEAFF.

The chain recombines TRBV7-9 with TRBJ1-2, with 7 bases matching TRBD1. J lost 4 bases, V lost 3 bases, and 5 bases had no gene match. CDR3 length: 14 residues. Germline V gene lookup returns CDR1 SEHNR and CDR2 FQNEAQ (reference sequence). CDR3 DNA: TGTGCCAGCAGCTTTTCACAGGGGTTCTATGGCTACACCTTC. This codes for CASSFSQGFYGYTF.

The chain is built from TRBV9 and TRBJ1-1; no clear D gene. Trimming cost V 3 bases and J 4 bases, with 13 bases left between them. In germline, CDR1 is SGDLS, CDR2 YYNGEE. CDR3 size: 14 residues. CDR3 DNA sequence: TGTGCCAGCAGCGAAAGACACGTAGGCACTGAAGCTTTCTTT. Amino acids: CASSERHVGTEAFF.

The rearrangement uses TRBV19 and TRBJ2-7, with 16 bases that match TRBD2. The CDR3 loop spans 18 amino acids. Losses at the gene ends were 3 bases for V and 1 base for J; bases not matched to a gene: 6. Germline loops: CDR1 LNHDA, CDR2 SQIVND (reference sequence). The CDR3 reads CASSIQGLAGGPSYEQYF. The CDR3 DNA sequence: TGTGCCAGTAGTATCCAGGGACTAGCGGGAGGGCCTTCCTACGAGCAGTACTTC.

The chain uses TRBV30 and TRBJ1-6; D possibly corresponds to TRBD1 (5 bases). The V gene's germline CDR1 is GTSNPN and CDR2 SVGIG (reference sequence). V dropped 8 bases and J dropped 5 bases, with 13 bases sitting between them. CDR3 length: 13 amino acids. The CDR3 loop reads CAAIGQDNSPLHF. CDR3 DNA: TGTGCCGCAATCGGACAAGATAATTCACCCCTCCACTTT.

The V and J genes are TRBV3-1 (or the pseudogene TRBV3-2) and TRBJ1-5; TRBD1 matches 9 bases. Trimming removed 3 bases from V and 5 bases from J; junction bases left unmatched: 2. The CDR3 covers 14 residues. Looked up from germline, CDR1 is LGHDT and CDR2 is YNNKEL (reference sequence). The CDR3 DNA follows: TGTGCCAGCAGCCAGGGACAGGGTTATCAGCCCCAGCATTTT. This codes for CASSQGQGYQPQHF.

Only one count was recorded for this clone. Here the CDR3 reads CASSFTGGSGNTIYF. The CDR3 DNA is TGTGCCAGCAGTTTTACAGGGGGATCTGGAAACACCATATATTTT. This chain links TRBV27 with TRBJ1-3; the match to TRBD1 covers 8 bases. After removal of 3 bases from V and 1 base from J, the junction contained 2 bases not matched to a gene. The germline gives CDR1 MNHEY, CDR2 SMNVEV (reference sequence). This CDR3 has 15 residues.

The gene calls are TRBV3-1 (or the pseudogene TRBV3-2) and TRBJ2-7; 8 bases are a match to TRBD2. This CDR3 is built from 16 residues. V shed 2 bases, J shed 2 bases, and the junction held 8 bases outside the gene matches. Germline V gives CDR1 LGHDT, CDR2 YNNKEL (reference sequence). This CDR3 is CASSQRAPGLAYEQYF. DNA for the CDR3: TGTGCCAGCAGCCAAAGGGCACCGGGACTAGCCTACGAGCAGTACTTC.

The gene calls are TRBV19 and TRBJ2-3, with TRBD2 matching over 8 bases. Germline CDR1 reads LNHDA; CDR2 reads SQIVND (reference sequence). J lost 4 bases, V lost 4 bases, and 7 bases had no gene match. The CDR3 is made up of 15 amino acids. Here the CDR3 reads CASSTSSGPPDTQYF. CDR3 nucleotide sequence: TGTGCCAGTAGTACCTCTAGCGGGCCCCCAGATACGCAGTATTTT.